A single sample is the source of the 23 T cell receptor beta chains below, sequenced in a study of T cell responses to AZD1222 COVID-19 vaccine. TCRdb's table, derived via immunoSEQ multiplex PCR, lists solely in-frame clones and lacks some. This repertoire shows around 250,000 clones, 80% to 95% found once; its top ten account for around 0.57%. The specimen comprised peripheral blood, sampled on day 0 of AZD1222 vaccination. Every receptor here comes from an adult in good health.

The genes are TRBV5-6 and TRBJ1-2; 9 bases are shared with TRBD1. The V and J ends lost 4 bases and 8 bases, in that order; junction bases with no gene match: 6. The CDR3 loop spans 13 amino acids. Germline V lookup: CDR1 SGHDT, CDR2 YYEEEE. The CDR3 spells CASSPRTGDGYTF. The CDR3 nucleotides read TGTGCCAGCAGCCCAAGGACAGGGGACGGCTACACCTTC. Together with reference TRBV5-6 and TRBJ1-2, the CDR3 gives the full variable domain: DAGVTQSPTHLIKTRGQQVTLRCSPKSGHDTVSWYQQALGQGPQFIFQYYEEEERQRGNFPDRFSGHQFPNYSSELNVNALLLGDSALYLCASSPRTGDGYTFGSGTRLTVV.

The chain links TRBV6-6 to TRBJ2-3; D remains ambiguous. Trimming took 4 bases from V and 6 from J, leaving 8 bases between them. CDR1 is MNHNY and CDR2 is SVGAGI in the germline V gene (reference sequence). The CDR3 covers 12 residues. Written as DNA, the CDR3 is TGTGCCAGCAGTTCCCTTCTTGATACGCAGTATTTT. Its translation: CASSSLLDTQYF.

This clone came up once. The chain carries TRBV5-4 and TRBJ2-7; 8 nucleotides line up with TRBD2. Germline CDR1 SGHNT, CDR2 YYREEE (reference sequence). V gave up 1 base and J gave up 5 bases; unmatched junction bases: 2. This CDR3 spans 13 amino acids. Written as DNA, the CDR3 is TGTGCCAGCAGCTTGCCGGGAGGGGACGAGCAGTACTTC. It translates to CASSLPGGDEQYF.

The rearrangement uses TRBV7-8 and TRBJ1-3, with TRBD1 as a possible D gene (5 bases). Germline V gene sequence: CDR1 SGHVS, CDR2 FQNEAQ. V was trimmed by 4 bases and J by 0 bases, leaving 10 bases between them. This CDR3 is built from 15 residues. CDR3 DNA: TGTGCCAGCAGCTCGACAGCTTACTCTGGAAACACCATATATTTT. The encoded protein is CASSSTAYSGNTIYF.

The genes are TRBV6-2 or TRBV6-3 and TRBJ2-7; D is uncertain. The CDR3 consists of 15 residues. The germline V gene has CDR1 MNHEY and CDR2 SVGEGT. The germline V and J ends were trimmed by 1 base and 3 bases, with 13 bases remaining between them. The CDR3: CASSYFSATIYEQYF. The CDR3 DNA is TGTGCCAGCAGTTACTTCTCGGCCACCATCTACGAGCAGTACTTC.

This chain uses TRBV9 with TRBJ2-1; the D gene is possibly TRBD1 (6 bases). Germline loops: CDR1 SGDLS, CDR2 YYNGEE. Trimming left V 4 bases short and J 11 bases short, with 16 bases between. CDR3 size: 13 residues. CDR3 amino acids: CASSTRQDGKQFF. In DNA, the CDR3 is TGTGCCAGCAGCACCCGACAGGACGGAAAGCAGTTCTTC.

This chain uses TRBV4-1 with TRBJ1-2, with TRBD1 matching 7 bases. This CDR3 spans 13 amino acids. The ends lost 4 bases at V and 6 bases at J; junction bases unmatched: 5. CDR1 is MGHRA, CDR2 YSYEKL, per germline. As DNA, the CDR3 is TGCGCCAGCAGCCGAGAGACAGGGAATGGCTACACCTTC. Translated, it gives CASSRETGNGYTF.

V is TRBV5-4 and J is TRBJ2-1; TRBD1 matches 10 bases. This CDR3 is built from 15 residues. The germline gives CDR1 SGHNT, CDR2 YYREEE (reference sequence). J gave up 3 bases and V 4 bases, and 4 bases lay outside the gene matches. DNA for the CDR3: TGTGCCAGCAGCCGGACAGGGGGGATCTACAATGAGCAGTTCTTC. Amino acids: CASSRTGGIYNEQFF. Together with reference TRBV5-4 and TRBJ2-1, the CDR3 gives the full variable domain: ETGVTQSPTHLIKTRGQQVTLRCSSQSGHNTVSWYQQALGQGPQFIFQYYREEENGRGNFPPRFSGLQFPNYSSELNVNALELDDSALYLCASSRTGGIYNEQFFGPGTRLTVL.

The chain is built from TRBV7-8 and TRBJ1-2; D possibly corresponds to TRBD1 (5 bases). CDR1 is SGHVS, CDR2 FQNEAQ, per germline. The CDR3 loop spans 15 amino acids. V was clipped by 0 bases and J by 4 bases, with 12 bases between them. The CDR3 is CASSLAEAGPYGYTF. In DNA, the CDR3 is TGTGCCAGCAGCTTAGCGGAGGCAGGGCCCTATGGCTACACCTTC.

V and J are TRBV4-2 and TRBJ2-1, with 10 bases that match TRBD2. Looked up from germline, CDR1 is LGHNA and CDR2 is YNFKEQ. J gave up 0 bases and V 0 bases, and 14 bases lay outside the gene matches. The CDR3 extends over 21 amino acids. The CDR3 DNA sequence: TGTGCCAGCAGCCAAGATCTTGGGCTAGCGGGGGCTCACCTCTCCTACAATGAGCAGTTCTTC. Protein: CASSQDLGLAGAHLSYNEQFF.

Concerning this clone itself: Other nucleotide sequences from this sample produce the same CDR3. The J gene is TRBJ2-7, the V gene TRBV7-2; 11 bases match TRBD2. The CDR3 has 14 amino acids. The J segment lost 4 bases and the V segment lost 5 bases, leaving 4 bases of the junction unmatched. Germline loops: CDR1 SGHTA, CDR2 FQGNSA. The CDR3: CASSLTSGSYEQYF. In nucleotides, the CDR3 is TGTGCCAGCAGCCTTACTAGCGGGAGTTACGAGCAGTACTTC. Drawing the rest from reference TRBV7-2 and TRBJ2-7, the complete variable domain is GAGVSQSPSNKVTEKGKDVELRCDPISGHTALYWYRQSLGQGLEFLIYFQGNSAPDKSGLPSDRFSAERTGGSVSTLTIQRTQQEDSAVYLCASSLTSGSYEQYFGPGTRLTVT.

CDR3 nucleotide sequence: TGTGCCAGCAGTGAAGGGACAGCGAACTCCTACGAGCAGTACTTC. This encodes CASSEGTANSYEQYF. The chain employs TRBV6-1 and TRBJ2-7; TRBD1 is a possible D gene (6 bases). The CDR3 totals 15 residues. The germline V gene encodes CDR1 MNHNS and CDR2 SASEGT. V gave up 1 base and J gave up 0 bases, with 10 bases separating them.

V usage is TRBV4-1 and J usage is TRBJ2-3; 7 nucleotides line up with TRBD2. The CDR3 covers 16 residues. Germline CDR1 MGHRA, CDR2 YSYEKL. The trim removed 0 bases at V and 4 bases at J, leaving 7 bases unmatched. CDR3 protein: CASSQDAGAIADTQYF. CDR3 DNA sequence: TGCGCCAGCAGCCAAGATGCGGGAGCAATCGCAGATACGCAGTATTTT.

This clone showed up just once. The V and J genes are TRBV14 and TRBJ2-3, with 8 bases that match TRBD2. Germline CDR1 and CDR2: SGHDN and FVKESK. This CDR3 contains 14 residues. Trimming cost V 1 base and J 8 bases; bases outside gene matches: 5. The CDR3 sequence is CASSQAGGAGTQYF. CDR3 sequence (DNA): TGTGCCAGCAGCCAAGCCGGGGGGGCGGGTACGCAGTATTTT.

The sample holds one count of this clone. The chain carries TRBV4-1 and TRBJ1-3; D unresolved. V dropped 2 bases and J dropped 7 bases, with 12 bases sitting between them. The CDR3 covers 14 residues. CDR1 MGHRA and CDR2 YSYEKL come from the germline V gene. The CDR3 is CASSQFGPGNTIYF. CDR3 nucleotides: TGCGCCAGCAGCCAATTTGGGCCGGGTAACACCATATATTTT.

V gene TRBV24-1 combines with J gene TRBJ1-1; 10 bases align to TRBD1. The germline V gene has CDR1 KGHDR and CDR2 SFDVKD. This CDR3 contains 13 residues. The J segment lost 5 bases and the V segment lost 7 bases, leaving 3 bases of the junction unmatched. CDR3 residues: CATRRTGGTEAFF. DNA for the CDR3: TGTGCCACCAGAAGGACAGGGGGGACTGAAGCTTTCTTT.

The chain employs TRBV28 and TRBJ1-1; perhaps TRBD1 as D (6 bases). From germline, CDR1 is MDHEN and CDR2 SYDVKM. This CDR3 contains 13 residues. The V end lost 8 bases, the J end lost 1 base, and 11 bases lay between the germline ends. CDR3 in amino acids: CASGGQPNTEAFF. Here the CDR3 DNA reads TGTGCCAGCGGGGGACAACCGAACACTGAAGCTTTCTTT.

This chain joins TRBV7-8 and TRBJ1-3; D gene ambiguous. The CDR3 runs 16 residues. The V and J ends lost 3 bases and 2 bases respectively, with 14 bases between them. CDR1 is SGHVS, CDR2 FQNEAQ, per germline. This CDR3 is CASSFQTSEAGNTIYF. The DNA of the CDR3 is TGTGCCAGCAGCTTTCAGACTTCAGAAGCTGGAAACACCATATATTTT. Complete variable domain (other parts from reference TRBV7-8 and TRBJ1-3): GAGVSQSPRYKVAKRGQDVALRCDPISGHVSLFWYQQALGQGPEFLTYFQNEAQLDKSGLPSDRFFAERPEGSVSTLKIQRTQQEDSAVYLCASSFQTSEAGNTIYFGEGSWLTVV.

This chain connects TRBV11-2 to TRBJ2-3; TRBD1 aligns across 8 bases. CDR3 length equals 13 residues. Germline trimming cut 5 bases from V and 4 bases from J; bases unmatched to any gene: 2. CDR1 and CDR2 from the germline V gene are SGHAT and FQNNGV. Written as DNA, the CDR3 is TGTGCCAGCAGCGCAGGGGGCGCAGATACGCAGTATTTT. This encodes CASSAGGADTQYF.

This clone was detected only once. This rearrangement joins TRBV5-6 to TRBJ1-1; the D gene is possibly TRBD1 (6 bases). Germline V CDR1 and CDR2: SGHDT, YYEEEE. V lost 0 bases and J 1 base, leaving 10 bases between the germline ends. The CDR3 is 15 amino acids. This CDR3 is CASSLAGGPNTEAFF. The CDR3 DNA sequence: TGTGCCAGCAGCTTGGCCGGGGGGCCGAACACTGAAGCTTTCTTT.

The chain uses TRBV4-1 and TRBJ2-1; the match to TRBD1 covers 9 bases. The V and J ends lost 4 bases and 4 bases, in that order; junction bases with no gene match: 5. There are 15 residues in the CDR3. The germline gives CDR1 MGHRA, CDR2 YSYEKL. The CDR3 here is CASSPGTGIYNEQFF. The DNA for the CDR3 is TGCGCCAGCAGCCCCGGGACAGGGATTTACAATGAGCAGTTCTTC.

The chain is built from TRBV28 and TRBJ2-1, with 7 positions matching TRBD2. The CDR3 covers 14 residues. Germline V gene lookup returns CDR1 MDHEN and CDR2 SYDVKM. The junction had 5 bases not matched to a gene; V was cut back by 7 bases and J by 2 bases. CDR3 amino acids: CASIPSGAYNEQFF. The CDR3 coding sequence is TGTGCCAGCATACCTAGCGGAGCCTACAATGAGCAGTTCTTC. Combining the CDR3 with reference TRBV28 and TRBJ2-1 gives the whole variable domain DVKVTQSSRYLVKRTGEKVFLECVQDMDHENMFWYRQDPGLGLRLIYFSYDVKMKEKGDIPEGYSVSREKKERFSLILESASTNQTSMYLCASIPSGAYNEQFFGPGTRLTVL.

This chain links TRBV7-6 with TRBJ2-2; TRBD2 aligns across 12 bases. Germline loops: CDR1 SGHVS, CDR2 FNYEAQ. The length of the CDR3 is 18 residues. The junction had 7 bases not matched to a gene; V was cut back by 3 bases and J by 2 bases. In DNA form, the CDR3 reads TGTGCCAGCAGCTTGGAGCTAGCGGGAGGGCCTAACACCGGGGAGCTGTTTTTT. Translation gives CASSLELAGGPNTGELFF.